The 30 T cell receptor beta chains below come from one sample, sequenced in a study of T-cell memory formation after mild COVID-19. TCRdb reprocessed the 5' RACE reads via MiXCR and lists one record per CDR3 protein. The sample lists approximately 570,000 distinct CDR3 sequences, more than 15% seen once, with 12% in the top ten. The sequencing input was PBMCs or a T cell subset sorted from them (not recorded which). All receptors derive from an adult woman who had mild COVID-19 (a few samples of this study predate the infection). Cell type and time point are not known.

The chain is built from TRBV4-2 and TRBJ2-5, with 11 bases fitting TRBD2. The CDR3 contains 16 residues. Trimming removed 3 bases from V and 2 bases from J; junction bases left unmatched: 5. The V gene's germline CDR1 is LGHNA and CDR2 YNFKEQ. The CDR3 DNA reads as TGTGCCAGCAGCCAGGGTAGCGGGGGGGGACAAGAGACCCAGTACTTC. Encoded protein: CASSQGSGGGQETQYF.

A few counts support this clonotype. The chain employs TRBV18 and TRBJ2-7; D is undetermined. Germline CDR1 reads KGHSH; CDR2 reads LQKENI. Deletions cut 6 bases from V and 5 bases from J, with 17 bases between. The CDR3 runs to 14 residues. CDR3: CASSSLVLDNEQYF. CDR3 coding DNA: TGTGCCAGCTCCAGCCTCGTGCTGGATAACGAGCAGTACTTC.

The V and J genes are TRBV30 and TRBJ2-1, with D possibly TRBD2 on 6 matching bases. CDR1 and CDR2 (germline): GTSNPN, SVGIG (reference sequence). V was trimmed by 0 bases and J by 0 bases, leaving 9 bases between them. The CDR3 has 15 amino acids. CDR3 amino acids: CAWSVLASSYNEQFF. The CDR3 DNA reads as TGTGCCTGGAGTGTACTAGCTAGCTCCTACAATGAGCAGTTCTTC.

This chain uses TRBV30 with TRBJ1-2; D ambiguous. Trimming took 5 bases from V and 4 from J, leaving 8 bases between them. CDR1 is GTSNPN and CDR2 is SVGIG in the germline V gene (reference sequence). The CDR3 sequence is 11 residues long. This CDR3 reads CAWRTFYGYTF. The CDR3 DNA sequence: TGTGCCTGGCGGACGTTCTATGGCTACACCTTC.

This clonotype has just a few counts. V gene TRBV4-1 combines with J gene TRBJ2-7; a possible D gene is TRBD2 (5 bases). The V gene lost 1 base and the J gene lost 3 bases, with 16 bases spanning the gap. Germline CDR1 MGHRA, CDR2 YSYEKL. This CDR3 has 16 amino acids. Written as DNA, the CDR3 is TGCGCCAGCAGCCAAGTCATCGGGATGCGTGGCTACGAGCAGTACTTC. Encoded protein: CASSQVIGMRGYEQYF.

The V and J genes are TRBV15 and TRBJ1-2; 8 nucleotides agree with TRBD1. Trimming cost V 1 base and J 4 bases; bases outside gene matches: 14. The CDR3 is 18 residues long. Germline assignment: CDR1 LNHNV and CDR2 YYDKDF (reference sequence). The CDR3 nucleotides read TGTGCCACCAGCAGAGGAGCCGGGTCAGGGGGCCGGGGCTATGGCTACACCTTC. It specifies CATSRGAGSGGRGYGYTF.

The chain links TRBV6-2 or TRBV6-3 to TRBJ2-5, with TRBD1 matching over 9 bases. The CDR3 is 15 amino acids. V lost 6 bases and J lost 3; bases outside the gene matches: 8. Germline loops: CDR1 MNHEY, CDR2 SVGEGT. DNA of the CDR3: TGTGCCAGCAGCTGGATGAGGACAGGGGAAGAGACCCAGTACTTC. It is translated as CASSWMRTGEETQYF.

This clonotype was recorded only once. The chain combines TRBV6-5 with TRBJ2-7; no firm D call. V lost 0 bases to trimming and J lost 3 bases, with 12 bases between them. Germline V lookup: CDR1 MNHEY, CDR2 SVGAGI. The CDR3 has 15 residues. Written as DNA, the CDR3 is TGTGCCAGCAGTTACTCGATCTCAGGCGGCTACGAGCAGTACTTC. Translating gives CASSYSISGGYEQYF.

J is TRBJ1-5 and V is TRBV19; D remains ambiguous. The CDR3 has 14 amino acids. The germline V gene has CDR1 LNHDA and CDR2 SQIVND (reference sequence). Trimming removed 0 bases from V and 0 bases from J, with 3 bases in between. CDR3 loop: CASSIDGSNQPQHF. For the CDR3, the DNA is TGTGCCAGTAGTATAGACGGTAGCAATCAGCCCCAGCATTTT.

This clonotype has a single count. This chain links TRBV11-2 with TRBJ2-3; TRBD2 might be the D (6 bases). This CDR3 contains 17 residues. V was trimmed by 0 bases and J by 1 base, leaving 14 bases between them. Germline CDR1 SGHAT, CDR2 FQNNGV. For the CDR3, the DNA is TGTGCCAGCAGCTTAGATGGATGGCGGGGAGGCACAGATACGCAGTATTTT. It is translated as CASSLDGWRGGTDTQYF. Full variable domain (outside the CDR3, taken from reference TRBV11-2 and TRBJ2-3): EAGVAQSPRYKIIEKRQSVAFWCNPISGHATLYWYQQILGQGPKLLIQFQNNGVVDDSQLPKDRFSAERLKGVDSTLKIQPAKLEDSAVYLCASSLDGWRGGTDTQYFGPGTRLTVL.

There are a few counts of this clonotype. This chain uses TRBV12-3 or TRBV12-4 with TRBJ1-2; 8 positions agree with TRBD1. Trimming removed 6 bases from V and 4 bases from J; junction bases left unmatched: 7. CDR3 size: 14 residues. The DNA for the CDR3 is TGTGCCAGCAGAGGACAGGGACTTGTCTATGGCTACACCTTC. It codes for CASRGQGLVYGYTF.

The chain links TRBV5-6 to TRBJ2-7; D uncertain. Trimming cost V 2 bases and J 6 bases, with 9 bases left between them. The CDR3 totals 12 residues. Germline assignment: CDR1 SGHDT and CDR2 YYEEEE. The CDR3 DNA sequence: TGTGCCAGCAGCTTTCAAGGTCCCGAGCAGTACTTC. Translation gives CASSFQGPEQYF. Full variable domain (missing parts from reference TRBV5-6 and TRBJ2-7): DAGVTQSPTHLIKTRGQQVTLRCSPKSGHDTVSWYQQALGQGPQFIFQYYEEEERQRGNFPDRFSGHQFPNYSSELNVNALLLGDSALYLCASSFQGPEQYFGPGTRLTVT.

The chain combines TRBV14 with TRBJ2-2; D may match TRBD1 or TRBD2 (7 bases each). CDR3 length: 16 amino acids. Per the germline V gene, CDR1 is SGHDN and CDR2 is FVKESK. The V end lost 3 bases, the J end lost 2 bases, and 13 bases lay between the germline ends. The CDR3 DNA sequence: TGTGCCAGCAGCCAGGGAGGGACAGCCAACACCGGGGAGCTGTTTTTT. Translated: CASSQGGTANTGELFF.

CDR3 nucleotide sequence: TGTGCCAGTAGTAAATCCCCGGACAGGCGAGCAGAGACCCAGTACTTC. This encodes CASSKSPDRRAETQYF. The chain has TRBV19 and TRBJ2-5; 7 positions agree with TRBD1. The CDR3 length is 16 residues. Germline CDR1 and CDR2: LNHDA and SQIVND (reference sequence). The V and J ends lost 4 bases and 4 bases, in that order; junction bases with no gene match: 12. Combining the CDR3 with reference TRBV19 and TRBJ2-5 gives the whole variable domain DGGITQSPKYLFRKEGQNVTLSCEQNLNHDAMYWYRQDPGQGLRLIYYSQIVNDFQKGDIAEGYSVSREKKESFPLTVTSAQKNPTAFYLCASSKSPDRRAETQYFGPGTRLLVL.

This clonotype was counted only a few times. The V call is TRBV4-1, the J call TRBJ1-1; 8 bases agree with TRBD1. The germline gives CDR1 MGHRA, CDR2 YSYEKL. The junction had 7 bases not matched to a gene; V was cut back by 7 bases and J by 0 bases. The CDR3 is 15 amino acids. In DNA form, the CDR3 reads TGCGCCAGCACTCCCGGACAGGGTATGAACACTGAAGCTTTCTTT. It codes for CASTPGQGMNTEAFF.

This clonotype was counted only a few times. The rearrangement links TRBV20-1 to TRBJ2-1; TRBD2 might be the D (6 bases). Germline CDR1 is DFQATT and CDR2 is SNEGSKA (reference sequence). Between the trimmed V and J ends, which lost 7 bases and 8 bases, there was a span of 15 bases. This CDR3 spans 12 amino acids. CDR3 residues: CSVTSGDHEQFF. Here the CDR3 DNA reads TGCAGTGTCACGTCGGGGGACCATGAGCAGTTCTTC.

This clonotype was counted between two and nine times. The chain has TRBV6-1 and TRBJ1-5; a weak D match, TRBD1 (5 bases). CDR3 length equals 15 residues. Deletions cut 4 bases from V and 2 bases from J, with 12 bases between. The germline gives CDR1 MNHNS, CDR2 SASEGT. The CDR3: CASSVRRGGNQPQHF. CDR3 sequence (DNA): TGTGCCAGCAGTGTAAGACGAGGGGGCAATCAGCCCCAGCATTTT.

The CDR3 loop reads CASSPLPDSSYEQYF. CDR3 nucleotide sequence: TGTGCCAGCTCACCTCTCCCTGACAGCTCCTACGAGCAGTACTTC. The J gene is TRBJ2-7, the V gene TRBV18, with D perhaps TRBD1 (5 bases). This CDR3 is built from 15 residues. CDR1 is KGHSH and CDR2 is LQKENI in the germline V gene. V was shortened by 3 bases and J by 0 bases, with 12 bases between the two germline ends.

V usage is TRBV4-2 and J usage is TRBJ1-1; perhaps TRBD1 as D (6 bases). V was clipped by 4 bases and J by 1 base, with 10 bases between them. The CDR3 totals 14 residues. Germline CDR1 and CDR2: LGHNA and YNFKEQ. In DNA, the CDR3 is TGTGCCAGCAGCCGCCGACAGGAGAACACTGAAGCTTTCTTT. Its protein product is CASSRRQENTEAFF.

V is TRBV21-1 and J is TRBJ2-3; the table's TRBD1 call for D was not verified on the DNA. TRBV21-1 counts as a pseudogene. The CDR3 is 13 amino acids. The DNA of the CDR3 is TGTGCCACCTTGGGGGCCGAAGTTGATACGCAGTATTTT. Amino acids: CATLGAEVDTQYF.

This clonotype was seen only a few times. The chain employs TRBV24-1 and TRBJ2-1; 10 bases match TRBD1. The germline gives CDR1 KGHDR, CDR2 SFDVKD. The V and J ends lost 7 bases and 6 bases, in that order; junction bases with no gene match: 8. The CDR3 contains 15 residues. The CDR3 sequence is CATRRQGASGNEQFF. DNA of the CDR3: TGTGCCACCAGAAGACAGGGGGCGAGTGGCAATGAGCAGTTCTTC.

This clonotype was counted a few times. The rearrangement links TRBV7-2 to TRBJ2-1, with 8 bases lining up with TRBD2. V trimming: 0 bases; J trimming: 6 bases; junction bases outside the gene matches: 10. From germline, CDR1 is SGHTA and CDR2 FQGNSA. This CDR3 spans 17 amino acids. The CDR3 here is CASSLARQLAAINEQFF. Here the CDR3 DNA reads TGTGCCAGCAGCTTAGCTCGACAACTAGCGGCGATCAATGAGCAGTTCTTC.

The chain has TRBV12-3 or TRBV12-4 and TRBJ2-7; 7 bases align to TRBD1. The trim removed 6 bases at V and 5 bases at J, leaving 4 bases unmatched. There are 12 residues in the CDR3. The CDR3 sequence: CASRVRGNEQYF. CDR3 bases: TGTGCCAGCAGAGTCAGGGGGAACGAGCAGTACTTC.

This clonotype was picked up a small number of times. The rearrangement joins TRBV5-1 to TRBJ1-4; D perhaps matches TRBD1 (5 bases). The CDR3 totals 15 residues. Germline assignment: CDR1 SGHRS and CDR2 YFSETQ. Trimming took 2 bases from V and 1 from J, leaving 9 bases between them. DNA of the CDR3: TGCGCCAGCAGCTTCAACGGGGGAACTAATGAAAAACTGTTTTTT. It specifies CASSFNGGTNEKLFF.

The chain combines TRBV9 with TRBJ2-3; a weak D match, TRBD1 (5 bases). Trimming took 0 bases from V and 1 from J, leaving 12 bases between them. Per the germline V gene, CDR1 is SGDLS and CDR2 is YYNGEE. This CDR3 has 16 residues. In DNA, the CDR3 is TGTGCCAGCAGCGTAGAGAAGGGGTTGGGCACAGATACGCAGTATTTT. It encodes CASSVEKGLGTDTQYF.

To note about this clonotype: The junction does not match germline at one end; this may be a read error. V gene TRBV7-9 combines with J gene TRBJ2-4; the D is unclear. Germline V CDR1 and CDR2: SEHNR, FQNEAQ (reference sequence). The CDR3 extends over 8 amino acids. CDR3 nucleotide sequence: TGTGCCAGCAGCCCCTCTAACTTC. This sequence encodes CASSPSNF.

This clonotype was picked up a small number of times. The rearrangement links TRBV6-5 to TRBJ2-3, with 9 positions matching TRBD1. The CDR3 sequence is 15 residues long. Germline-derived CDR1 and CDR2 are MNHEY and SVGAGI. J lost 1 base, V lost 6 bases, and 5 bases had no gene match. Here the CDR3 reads CASRGQGLRTDTQYF. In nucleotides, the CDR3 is TGTGCCAGCAGGGGACAGGGCCTTCGCACAGATACGCAGTATTTT.

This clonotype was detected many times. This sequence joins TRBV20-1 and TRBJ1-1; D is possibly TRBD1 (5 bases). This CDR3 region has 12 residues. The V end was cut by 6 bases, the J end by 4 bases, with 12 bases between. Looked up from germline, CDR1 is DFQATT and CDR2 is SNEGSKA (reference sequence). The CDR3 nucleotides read TGCAGTGCAGGAGAGGGGACCACTGAAGCTTTCTTT. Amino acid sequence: CSAGEGTTEAFF.

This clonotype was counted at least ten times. This chain's CDR3 is CATSDFGRASYNEQFF. The CDR3 nucleotides are TGTGCCACCAGTGATTTTGGCAGGGCTAGCTACAATGAGCAGTTCTTC. The chain recombines TRBV24-1 with TRBJ2-1; tentatively, D is TRBD1 (5 bases). Trimming cost V 1 base and J 3 bases, with 12 bases left between them. This CDR3 has 16 residues. Germline assignment: CDR1 KGHDR and CDR2 SFDVKD.

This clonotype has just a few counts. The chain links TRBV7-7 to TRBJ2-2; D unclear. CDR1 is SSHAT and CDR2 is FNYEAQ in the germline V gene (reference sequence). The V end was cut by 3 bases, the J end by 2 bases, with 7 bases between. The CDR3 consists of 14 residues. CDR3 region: CASSFSSNTGELFF. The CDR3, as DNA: TGTGCCAGCAGCTTTAGCAGTAACACCGGGGAGCTGTTTTTT. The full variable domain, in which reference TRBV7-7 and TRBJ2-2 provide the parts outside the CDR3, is GAGVSQSPRYKVTKRGQDVTLRCDPISSHATLYWYQQALGQGPEFLTYFNYEAQPDKSGLPSDRFSAERPEGSISTLTIQRTEQRDSAMYRCASSFSSNTGELFFGEGSRLTVL.